This T cell receptor beta chain comes out of a study of OX40 agonist ivuxolimab in advanced cancers. The data were produced by immunoSEQ multiplex PCR, yet TCRdb's version contains in-frame clones alone and is incomplete. The sample has roughly 62,000 clones, about 92% seen once. Germline V gene data show CDR1 as SGHRS and CDR2 as YFSETQ. This CDR3 comprises 13 residues. Trimming cost V 4 bases and J 7 bases, with 14 bases left between them. Overall study findings and caveats: At doses 0.1 to 3.0 mg/kg, CD4+ and CD8+ clones expanded.

Of note for this clone: Its specificity is not known.

A history of autoimmune disease or systemic immunosuppression excluded patients. This TCR derives from an adult with an advanced solid tumor such as melanoma, head and neck, liver or kidney cancer. The material sequenced was CD4+ or CD8+ T cells sorted from blood, taken in a trial of the OX40 agonist ivuxolimab. The chain uses TRBV5-1 and TRBJ1-2; D remains unclear. The CDR3: CASSPGPPPGYTF. CDR3 nucleotide sequence: TGCGCCAGCAGCCCCGGGCCTCCGCCTGGCTACACCTTC. Full variable domain (missing parts from reference TRBV5-1 and TRBJ1-2): KAGVTQTPRYLIKTRGQQVTLSCSPISGHRSVSWYQQTPGQGLQFLFEYFSETQRNKGNFPGRFSGRQFSNSRSEMNVSTLELGDSALYLCASSPGPPPGYTFGSGTRLTVV.